The following is a TCR beta chain sequence with its context. The V and J ends lost 5 bases and 5 bases, in that order; junction bases with no gene match: 16. This CDR3 has 17 amino acids. Germline V gene lookup returns CDR1 LGHDT and CDR2 YNNKEL (reference sequence). This sample is part of a study of blood T cell repertoires in COVID-19. Study-wide context: The study drew acute and convalescent COVID-19 samples from the United States, Italy and Spain. In each case, the material was cDNA or gDNA derived from T cells, B-cell-depleted T cells, or PBMCs.

The protocol was immunoSEQ multiplex PCR, while the TCRdb copy is restricted to in-frame clones and leaves out a portion. The sample lists fewer than 250,000 clones; over 80% were seen once. The receptor was isolated from a woman in her sixties or seventies with active or convalescent COVID-19. Material for sequencing was peripheral blood. The chain recombines TRBV3-1 (or the pseudogene TRBV3-2) with TRBJ2-5, with 8 bases aligning to TRBD2. The CDR3 is CASSSIGHREGVETQYF. CDR3 DNA sequence: TGTGCCAGCAGCTCCATTGGGCACCGGGAGGGCGTGGAGACCCAGTACTTC.